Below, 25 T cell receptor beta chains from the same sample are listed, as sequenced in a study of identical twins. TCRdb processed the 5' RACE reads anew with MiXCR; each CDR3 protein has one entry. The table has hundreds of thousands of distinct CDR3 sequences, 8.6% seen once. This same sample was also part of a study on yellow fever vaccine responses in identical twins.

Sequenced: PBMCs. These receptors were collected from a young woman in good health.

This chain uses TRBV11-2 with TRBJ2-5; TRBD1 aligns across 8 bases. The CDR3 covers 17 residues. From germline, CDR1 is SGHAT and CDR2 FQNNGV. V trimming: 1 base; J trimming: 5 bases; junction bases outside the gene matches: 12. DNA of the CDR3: TGTGCCAGCAGCTTAGTGCAGCGGACAGGGTTTCTGGAGACCCAGTACTTC. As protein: CASSLVQRTGFLETQYF.

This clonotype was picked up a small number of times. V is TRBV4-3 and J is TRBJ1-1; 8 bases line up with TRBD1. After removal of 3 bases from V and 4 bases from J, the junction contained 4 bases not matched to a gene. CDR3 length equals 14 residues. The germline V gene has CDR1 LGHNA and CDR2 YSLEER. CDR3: CASSQATGVTEAFF. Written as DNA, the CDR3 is TGCGCCAGCAGCCAGGCGACAGGGGTCACTGAAGCTTTCTTT.

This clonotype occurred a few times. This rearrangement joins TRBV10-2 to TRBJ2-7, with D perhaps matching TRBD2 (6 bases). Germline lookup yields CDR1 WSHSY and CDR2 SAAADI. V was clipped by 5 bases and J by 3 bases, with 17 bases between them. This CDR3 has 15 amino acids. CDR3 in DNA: TGCGCCAGCAGTCCAAGGGGAGGTAGCGGCTACGAGCAGTACTTC. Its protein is CASSPRGGSGYEQYF.

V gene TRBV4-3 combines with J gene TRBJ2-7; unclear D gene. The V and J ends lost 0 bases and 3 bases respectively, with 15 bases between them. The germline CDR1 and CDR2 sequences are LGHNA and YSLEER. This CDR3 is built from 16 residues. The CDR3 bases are TGCGCCAGCAGCCAAGATCGTCGGGCGATTCACTACGAGCAGTACTTC. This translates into CASSQDRRAIHYEQYF.

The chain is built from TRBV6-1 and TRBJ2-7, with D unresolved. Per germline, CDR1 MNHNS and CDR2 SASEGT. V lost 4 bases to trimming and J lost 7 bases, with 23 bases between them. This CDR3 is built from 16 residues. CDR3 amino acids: CASSGKELYDFREQYF. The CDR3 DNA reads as TGTGCCAGCAGTGGCAAGGAACTCTACGATTTCAGGGAGCAGTACTTC.

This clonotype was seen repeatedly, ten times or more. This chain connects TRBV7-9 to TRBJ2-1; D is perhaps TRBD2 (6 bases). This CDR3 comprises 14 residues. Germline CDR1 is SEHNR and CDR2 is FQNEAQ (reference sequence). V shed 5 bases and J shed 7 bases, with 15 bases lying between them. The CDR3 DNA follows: TGTGCCAGCAGCAGGGGACTCGATAATAATGAGCAGTTCTTC. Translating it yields CASSRGLDNNEQFF.

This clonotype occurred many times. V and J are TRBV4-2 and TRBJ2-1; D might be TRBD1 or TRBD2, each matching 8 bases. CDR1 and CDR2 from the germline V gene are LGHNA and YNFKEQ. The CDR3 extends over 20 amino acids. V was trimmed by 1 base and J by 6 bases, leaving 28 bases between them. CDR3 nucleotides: TGTGCCAGCAGCCAAGCGGGACAGGTCACGAGCGGGGGTCGGGGCAATGAGCAGTTCTTC. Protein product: CASSQAGQVTSGGRGNEQFF.

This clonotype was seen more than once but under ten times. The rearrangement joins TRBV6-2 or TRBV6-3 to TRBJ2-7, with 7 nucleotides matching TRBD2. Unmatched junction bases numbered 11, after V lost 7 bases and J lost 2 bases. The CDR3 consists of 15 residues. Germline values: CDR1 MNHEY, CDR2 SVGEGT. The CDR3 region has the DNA TGTGCCAGCATTAATTCCGGGACTACAGCCTACGAGCAGTACTTC. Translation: CASINSGTTAYEQYF.

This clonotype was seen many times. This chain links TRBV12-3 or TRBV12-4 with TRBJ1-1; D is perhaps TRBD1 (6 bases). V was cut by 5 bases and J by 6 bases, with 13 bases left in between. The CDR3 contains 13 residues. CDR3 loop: CASSLETGAEAFF. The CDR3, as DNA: TGTGCCAGCAGTCTGGAGACAGGCGCTGAAGCTTTCTTT.

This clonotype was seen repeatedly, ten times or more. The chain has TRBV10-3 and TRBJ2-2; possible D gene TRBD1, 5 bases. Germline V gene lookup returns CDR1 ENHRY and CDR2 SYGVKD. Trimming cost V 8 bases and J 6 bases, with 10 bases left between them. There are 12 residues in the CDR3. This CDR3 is CAIQGTAGELFF. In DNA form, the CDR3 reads TGTGCCATCCAGGGTACTGCCGGGGAGCTGTTTTTT.

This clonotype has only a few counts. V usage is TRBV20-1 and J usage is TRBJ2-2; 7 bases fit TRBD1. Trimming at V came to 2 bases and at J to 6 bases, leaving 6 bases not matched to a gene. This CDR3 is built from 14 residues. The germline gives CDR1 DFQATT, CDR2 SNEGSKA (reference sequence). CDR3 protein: CSARPLTGPGELFF. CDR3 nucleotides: TGCAGTGCTAGACCCTTGACAGGGCCCGGGGAGCTGTTTTTT.

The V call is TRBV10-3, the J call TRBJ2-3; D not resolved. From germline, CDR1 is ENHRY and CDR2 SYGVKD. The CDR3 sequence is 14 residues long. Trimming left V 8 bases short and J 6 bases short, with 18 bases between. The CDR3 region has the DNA TGTGCCATCCGATTTGGACCAACCGGGGATACGCAGTATTTT. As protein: CAIRFGPTGDTQYF.

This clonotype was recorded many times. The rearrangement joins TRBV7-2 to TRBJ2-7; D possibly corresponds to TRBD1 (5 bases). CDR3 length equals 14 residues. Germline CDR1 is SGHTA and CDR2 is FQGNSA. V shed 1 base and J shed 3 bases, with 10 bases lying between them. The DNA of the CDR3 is TGTGCCAGCAGCTTAGATCCAGGGAACTACGAGCAGTACTTC. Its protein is CASSLDPGNYEQYF.

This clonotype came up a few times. CDR3 DNA sequence: TGTGCCAGCAGCTTAGTGGCTAGCGGGAACCTAGCCTACGAGCAGTACTTC. It is translated as CASSLVASGNLAYEQYF. The chain carries TRBV7-2 and TRBJ2-7; 9 bases match TRBD2. The CDR3 extends over 17 amino acids. Trimming took 1 base from V and 2 from J; bases not matched to a gene: 9. Germline CDR1 is SGHTA and CDR2 is FQGNSA. Complete variable domain (other parts from reference TRBV7-2 and TRBJ2-7): GAGVSQSPSNKVTEKGKDVELRCDPISGHTALYWYRQSLGQGLEFLIYFQGNSAPDKSGLPSDRFSAERTGGSVSTLTIQRTQQEDSAVYLCASSLVASGNLAYEQYFGPGTRLTVT.

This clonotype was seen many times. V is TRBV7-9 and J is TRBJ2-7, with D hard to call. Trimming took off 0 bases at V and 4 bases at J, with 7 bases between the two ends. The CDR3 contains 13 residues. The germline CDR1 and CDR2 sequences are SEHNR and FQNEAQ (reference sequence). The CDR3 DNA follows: TGTGCCAGCAGCTTAGCGGAGATTTACGAGCAGTACTTC. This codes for CASSLAEIYEQYF.

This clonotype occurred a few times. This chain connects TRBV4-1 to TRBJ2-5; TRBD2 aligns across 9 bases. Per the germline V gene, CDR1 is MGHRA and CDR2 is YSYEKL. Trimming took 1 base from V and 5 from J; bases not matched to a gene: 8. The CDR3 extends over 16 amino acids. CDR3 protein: CASSQAAGGPWETQYF. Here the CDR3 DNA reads TGCGCCAGCAGCCAAGCTGCGGGAGGGCCGTGGGAGACCCAGTACTTC.

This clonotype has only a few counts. The CDR3 coding sequence is TGTGCCAGCTCACCAGGGAGGGACCCCTCCTACGAGCAGTACTTC. It specifies CASSPGRDPSYEQYF. The chain combines TRBV18 with TRBJ2-7; 7 bases agree with TRBD2. Germline assignment: CDR1 KGHSH and CDR2 LQKENI. This CDR3 comprises 15 residues. J gave up 0 bases and V 2 bases, and 4 bases lay outside the gene matches.

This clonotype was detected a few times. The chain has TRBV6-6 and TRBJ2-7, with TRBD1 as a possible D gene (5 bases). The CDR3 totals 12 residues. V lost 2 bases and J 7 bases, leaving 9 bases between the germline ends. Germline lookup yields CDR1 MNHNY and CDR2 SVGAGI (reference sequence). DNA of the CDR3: TGTGCCAGCAGTTACCAGGGATTGGAGCAGTACTTC. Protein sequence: CASSYQGLEQYF.

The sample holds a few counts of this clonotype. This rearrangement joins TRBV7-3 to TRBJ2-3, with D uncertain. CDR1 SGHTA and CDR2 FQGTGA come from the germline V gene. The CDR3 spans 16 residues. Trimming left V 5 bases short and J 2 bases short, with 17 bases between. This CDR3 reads CASSPSQDLPTDTQYF. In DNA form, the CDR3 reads TGTGCCAGCAGCCCCAGCCAGGACCTACCCACAGATACGCAGTATTTT.

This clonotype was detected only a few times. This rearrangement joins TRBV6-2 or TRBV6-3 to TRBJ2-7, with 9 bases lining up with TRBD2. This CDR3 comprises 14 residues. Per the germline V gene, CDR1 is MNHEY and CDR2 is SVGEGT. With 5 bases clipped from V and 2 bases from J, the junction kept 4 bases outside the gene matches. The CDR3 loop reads CASSRLAETYEQYF. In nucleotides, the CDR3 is TGTGCCAGCAGTCGACTAGCGGAGACCTACGAGCAGTACTTC.

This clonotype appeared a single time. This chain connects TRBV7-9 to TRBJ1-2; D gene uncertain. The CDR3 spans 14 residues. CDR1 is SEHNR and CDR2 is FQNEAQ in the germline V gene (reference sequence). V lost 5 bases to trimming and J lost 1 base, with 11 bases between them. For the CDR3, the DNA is TGTGCCAGCAGCCCCCCGTGGGATAACTATGGCTACACCTTC. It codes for CASSPPWDNYGYTF. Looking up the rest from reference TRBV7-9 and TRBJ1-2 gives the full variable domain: DTGVSQNPRHKITKRGQNVTFRCDPISEHNRLYWYRQTLGQGPEFLTYFQNEAQLEKSRLLSDRFSAERPKGSFSTLEIQRTEQGDSAMYLCASSPPWDNYGYTFGSGTRLTVV.

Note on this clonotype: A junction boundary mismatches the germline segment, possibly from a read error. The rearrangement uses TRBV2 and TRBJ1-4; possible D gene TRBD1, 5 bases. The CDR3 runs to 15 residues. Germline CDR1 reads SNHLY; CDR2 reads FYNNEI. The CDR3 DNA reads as TGTGCCAGCAGGGAAGGGGACGTACTTAATGAAAAACTGTTTTTT. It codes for CASREGDVLNEKLFF.

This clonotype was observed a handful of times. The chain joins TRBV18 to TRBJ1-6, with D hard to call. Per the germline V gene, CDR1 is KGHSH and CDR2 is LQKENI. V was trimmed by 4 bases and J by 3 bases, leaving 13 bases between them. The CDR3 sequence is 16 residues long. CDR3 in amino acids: CASSRTSGSYNSPLHF. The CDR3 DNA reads TGTGCCAGCTCACGGACCTCGGGGAGCTATAATTCACCCCTCCACTTT.

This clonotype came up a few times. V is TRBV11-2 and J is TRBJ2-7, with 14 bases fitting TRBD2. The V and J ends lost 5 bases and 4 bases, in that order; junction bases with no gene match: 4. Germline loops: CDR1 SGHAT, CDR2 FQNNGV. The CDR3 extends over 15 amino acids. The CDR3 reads CASSPGLAGEYEQYF. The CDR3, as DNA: TGTGCCAGCAGCCCGGGACTAGCGGGAGAGTACGAGCAGTACTTC.

In DNA form, the CDR3 reads TGCGCCAGCAGCTTGGTGGCGGGACTGAGAGAGACCCAGTACTTC. It is translated as CASSLVAGLRETQYF. The genes are TRBV5-1 and TRBJ2-5; a possible D gene is TRBD2 (6 bases). V lost 0 bases and J 4 bases, leaving 13 bases between the germline ends. The CDR3 runs to 15 residues. Looked up from germline, CDR1 is SGHRS and CDR2 is YFSETQ.